This paragraph reports one T cell receptor beta chain. What it recognizes is unknown. The CDR3 totals 16 residues. Per the germline V gene, CDR1 is SGHKS and CDR2 is YYEKEE (reference sequence). V dropped 3 bases and J dropped 4 bases, with 14 bases sitting between them. The entry originates in a study of cytomegalovirus exposure and HLA in healthy donors. Points from the study as a whole: Among TCR beta chains, those listed as cytomegalovirus-associated numbered under 200. The study dropped some indistinguishable V segments, TRBV6-2 and TRBV6-3 among them.

This PCR relied on a set of 60 Vbeta primers and 13 Jbeta primers. Using immunoSEQ multiplex PCR, the repertoire was profiled, and TCRdb retains in-frame clones only, with some absent. Of around 200,000 clones detected, around four fifths appear once; the ten largest clones hold over 1.5%. The chain links TRBV5-5 to TRBJ1-6, with D tentatively TRBD1 (6 bases). The sequenced sample was PBMCs. The clonotype originates from a man aged 50 to 59 in good health and CMV-seronegative. CDR3 nucleotide sequence: TGTGCCAGCAGCTCGACCGGACAGTTATATAATTCACCCCTCCACTTT. It translates to CASSSTGQLYNSPLHF.